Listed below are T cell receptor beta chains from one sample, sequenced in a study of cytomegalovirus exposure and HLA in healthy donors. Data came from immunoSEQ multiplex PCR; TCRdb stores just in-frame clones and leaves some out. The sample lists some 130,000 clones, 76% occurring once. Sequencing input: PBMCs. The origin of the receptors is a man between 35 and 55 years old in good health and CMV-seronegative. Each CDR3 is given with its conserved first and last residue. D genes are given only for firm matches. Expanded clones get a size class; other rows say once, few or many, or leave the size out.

DNA: TGTGCCAGCAGCTCACAGTGGATGAACACTGAAGCTTTCTTT
CDR3: CASSSQWMNTEAFF
J: TRBJ1-1
V: TRBV27
size: NA
length: 14
D: NA

DNA: TGCGCCAGCAGCCAAGATGGGACAGGCTACGAGCAGTACTTC
CDR3: CASSQDGTGYEQYF
J: TRBJ2-7
V: TRBV4-3
size: NA
length: 14
D: TRBD1

DNA: TGCGCCAGCAGCTTGCCGGGACAGGGCACCGGGGAGCTGTTTTTT
CDR3: CASSLPGQGTGELFF
J: TRBJ2-2
V: TRBV5-1
size: NA
length: 15
D: TRBD1

DNA: TGTGCCATCCTATCCCGGGGGGCGGCTGGGGCCAACGTCCTGACTTTC
CDR3: CAILSRGAAGANVLTF
J: TRBJ2-6
V: TRBV6-6
size: NA
length: 16
D: NA

DNA: TGTGCCTGGAGAGGGGGCGGGGGGGCTAGCGGGGGCGAGACCCAGTACTTC
CDR3: CAWRGGGGASGGETQYF
J: TRBJ2-5
V: TRBV30
size: once
length: 17
D: TRBD2

DNA: TGTGCCAGCAGCCGGGGTTATAGCAATCAGCCCCAGCATTTT
CDR3: CASSRGYSNQPQHF
J: TRBJ1-5
V: TRBV28
size: NA
length: 14
D: NA

DNA: TGTGCCTGGAGTGTGTACGGCAGCGGGCTGATTCTCTATGGCTACACCTTC
CDR3: CAWSVYGSGLILYGYTF
J: TRBJ1-2
V: TRBV30
size: NA
length: 17
D: NA

DNA: TGTGCCAGCAGCTTGAGGAGGGAGGTTTTTGGCTACACCTTC
CDR3: CASSLRREVFGYTF
J: TRBJ1-2
V: TRBV5-6
size: NA
length: 14
D: NA

DNA: TGTGCCAGCAGGGGGGGGAACACCGGGGAGCTGTTTTTT
CDR3: CASRGGNTGELFF
J: TRBJ2-2
V: TRBV7-2
size: NA
length: 13
D: NA

DNA: TGTGCCAGCAGCTCCGGGACAACTCCTGGAAACACCATATATTTT
CDR3: CASSSGTTPGNTIYF
J: TRBJ1-3
V: TRBV9
size: NA
length: 15
D: NA

DNA: TGTGCCAGCAGTACAGGGCGCGCTGGGGTGAATGAGCAGTTCTTC
CDR3: CASSTGRAGVNEQFF
J: TRBJ2-1
V: TRBV6-1
size: NA
length: 15
D: NA

DNA: TGTGCCAGCAGCTCCACCGGGACTGGCGGAGATACGCAGTATTTT
CDR3: CASSSTGTGGDTQYF
J: TRBJ2-3
V: TRBV7-3
size: NA
length: 15
D: NA

DNA: TGTGCCAGTTCCCGAGGCTCCACTGAAGCTTTCTTT
CDR3: CASSRGSTEAFF
J: TRBJ1-1
V: TRBV19
size: NA
length: 12
D: NA

DNA: TGCGCCAGCAGTCAGGAGACAGTGCAAGAGACCCAGTACTTC
CDR3: CASSQETVQETQYF
J: TRBJ2-5
V: TRBV4-3
size: NA
length: 14
D: NA

DNA: TGTGCCGGCAGACTAGCGGGACCATACAATGAGCAGTTCTTC
CDR3: CAGRLAGPYNEQFF
J: TRBJ2-1
V: TRBV30
size: NA
length: 14
D: TRBD2

DNA: TGTGCAACCAAGGCGGGGGGCTCCCAAGAGACCCAGTACTTC
CDR3: CATKAGGSQETQYF
J: TRBJ2-5
V: TRBV7-2
size: NA
length: 14
D: TRBD2

DNA: TGTGCCAGCAGCCTCACAGGGGGCGCGCTGTTTTTT
CDR3: CASSLTGGALFF
J: TRBJ1-4
V: TRBV7-9
size: few
length: 12
D: TRBD1

DNA: TGTGCCTGTCTAGCGGGGACTGAAGCTTTCTTT
CDR3: CACLAGTEAFF
J: TRBJ1-1
V: TRBV30
size: NA
length: 11
D: NA

DNA: TGTGCCTCAGCAGTAAAAGCGGGCCATCCGAACACCGGGGAGCTGTTTTTT
CDR3: CASAVKAGHPNTGELFF
J: TRBJ2-2
V: TRBV2
size: NA
length: 17
D: NA

DNA: TGTGCCAGTAGTATTACTAGCGGGAGCGTCGGCTACGAGCAGTACTTC
CDR3: CASSITSGSVGYEQYF
J: TRBJ2-7
V: TRBV19
size: NA
length: 16
D: TRBD2

DNA: TGTGCCAGCAGCGGCCGACAGGGGGCGCGTGGCTACACCTTC
CDR3: CASSGRQGARGYTF
J: TRBJ1-2
V: TRBV7-2
size: NA
length: 14
D: TRBD1

DNA: TGTGCCAGCAGCCCGGAGGGGGCGCGTTACGATGAGCAGTTCTTC
CDR3: CASSPEGARYDEQFF
J: TRBJ2-1
V: TRBV2
size: NA
length: 15
D: NA

DNA: TGTGCCAGCAGCCACCGGGACAGTAATCAGCCCCAGCATTTT
CDR3: CASSHRDSNQPQHF
J: TRBJ1-5
V: TRBV7-9
size: NA
length: 14
D: TRBD1

DNA: TGTGCCAGCAGCTTTACAGGGAAGGACACTGAAGCTTTCTTT
CDR3: CASSFTGKDTEAFF
J: TRBJ1-1
V: TRBV7-9
size: NA
length: 14
D: NA

DNA: TGTGCCAGCAGCTCCGTTCTCTCTGAAGCTTTCTTT
CDR3: CASSSVLSEAFF
J: TRBJ1-1
V: TRBV27
size: once
length: 12
D: NA

DNA: TGTGCCAGCAGCCCCATCCGGCGGGACAGGGTTGGTTCTGGGGCCAACGTCCTGACTTTC
CDR3: CASSPIRRDRVGSGANVLTF
J: TRBJ2-6
V: TRBV7-3
size: NA
length: 20
D: TRBD1

DNA: TGCGCCAGCAGCCAAGAGCGGGGCGGGGGGGCTCGAGGCTACACCTTC
CDR3: CASSQERGGGARGYTF
J: TRBJ1-2
V: TRBV4-3
size: NA
length: 16
D: NA

DNA: TGCGCCAGCAGTGAACTGAGGGGGAGCACAGATACGCAGTATTTT
CDR3: CASSELRGSTDTQYF
J: TRBJ2-3
V: TRBV10-1
size: few
length: 15
D: NA

DNA: TGTGCCAGCAGTTTAGCCACTCGGTCACCGTTTTTT
CDR3: CASSLATRSPFF
J: TRBJ1-4
V: TRBV28
size: NA
length: 12
D: NA

DNA: TGTGCCAGCAGTGACAGGGTAACGGATGGCTACACCTTC
CDR3: CASSDRVTDGYTF
J: TRBJ1-2
V: TRBV6-1
size: NA
length: 13
D: NA

DNA: TGTGCCAGCAGGGGGGACAGGGGCTCAAACTATGGCTACACCTTC
CDR3: CASRGDRGSNYGYTF
J: TRBJ1-2
V: TRBV27
size: NA
length: 15
D: TRBD1

DNA: TGCGCCAGCAGCCTCCAATGGGGGGGGGCCTACGAGCAGTACTTC
CDR3: CASSLQWGGAYEQYF
J: TRBJ2-7
V: TRBV4-3
size: few
length: 15
D: TRBD2

DNA: TGTGCCAGCAGCTTAGCCCTAGCGGGAGACACAGATACGCAGTATTTT
CDR3: CASSLALAGDTDTQYF
J: TRBJ2-3
V: TRBV13
size: few
length: 16
D: TRBD2

DNA: TGTGCCAGCAGTTACTCGATCAGGGTAACTGGAAACACCATATATTTT
CDR3: CASSYSIRVTGNTIYF
J: TRBJ1-3
V: TRBV6-5
size: few
length: 16
D: NA

DNA: TGCGCCAGCAGCCAAGGAGACAGGGGCTACGAGCAGTACTTC
CDR3: CASSQGDRGYEQYF
J: TRBJ2-7
V: TRBV4-1
size: NA
length: 14
D: TRBD1

DNA: TGTGCCAGTAGCCTATCCGGGACAGACCTTTACGAGCAGTACTTC
CDR3: CASSLSGTDLYEQYF
J: TRBJ2-7
V: TRBV19
size: NA
length: 15
D: TRBD1

DNA: TGTGCCGTCAGATGGCAGGGGGCAAACACTGAAGCTTTCTTT
CDR3: CAVRWQGANTEAFF
J: TRBJ1-1
V: TRBV6-5
size: NA
length: 14
D: TRBD1

DNA: TGTGCCAGCAGCTTAGCCGTGGGCCGGGGACAGGAGCAGTACTTC
CDR3: CASSLAVGRGQEQYF
J: TRBJ2-7
V: TRBV7-9
size: NA
length: 15
D: TRBD1

DNA: TGTGCCTGGAGTGTTGACTACCCAGGCACAGATACGCAGTATTTT
CDR3: CAWSVDYPGTDTQYF
J: TRBJ2-3
V: TRBV30
size: NA
length: 15
D: NA

DNA: TGTGCCAGCAGCTTAAACCAGGGGGGCGAGCAGTACTTC
CDR3: CASSLNQGGEQYF
J: TRBJ2-7
V: TRBV7-2
size: NA
length: 13
D: NA

DNA: TGTGCCAGCAGCTTGTTTGGGGGCCCTGGAAACACCATATATTTT
CDR3: CASSLFGGPGNTIYF
J: TRBJ1-3
V: TRBV5-8
size: NA
length: 15
D: NA

DNA: TGTGCCAGCAGCGTAGCTCGGCCCTGGGCCCCAGATACGCAGTATTTT
CDR3: CASSVARPWAPDTQYF
J: TRBJ2-3
V: TRBV9
size: NA
length: 16
D: NA

DNA: TGTGCCAGCAGTGGTTCGACAGGCTCTGGAAACACCATATATTTT
CDR3: CASSGSTGSGNTIYF
J: TRBJ1-3
V: TRBV6-1
size: NA
length: 15
D: NA

DNA: TGTGCCAGCAGCCTATACAGGGATTCCTCCTATGGCTACACCTTC
CDR3: CASSLYRDSSYGYTF
J: TRBJ1-2
V: TRBV27
size: NA
length: 15
D: NA

DNA: TGTGCCTGGGAGCGGGGGCTTAGCACAGATACGCAGTATTTT
CDR3: CAWERGLSTDTQYF
J: TRBJ2-3
V: TRBV30
size: NA
length: 14
D: TRBD2

DNA: TGTGCCAGCAGCTTTCAGGACAGGGGAAAGTACTTC
CDR3: CASSFQDRGKYF
J: TRBJ2-7
V: TRBV5-4
size: NA
length: 12
D: TRBD1

DNA: TGTGCCAGCAGCTCCATCGGGTTCAGTCGGAATGAGCAGTTCTTC
CDR3: CASSSIGFSRNEQFF
J: TRBJ2-1
V: TRBV7-9
size: NA
length: 15
D: NA

DNA: TGTGCCAGCAGCTTCAGGGGGAACACTGAAGCTTTCTTT
CDR3: CASSFRGNTEAFF
J: TRBJ1-1
V: TRBV7-3
size: NA
length: 13
D: NA

DNA: TGCGCCAGCAGCTCCGGATTGGACAGGGGGGAGAATGAGCAGTTCTTC
CDR3: CASSSGLDRGENEQFF
J: TRBJ2-1
V: TRBV5-1
size: NA
length: 16
D: TRBD1

DNA: TGTGCCAGCGGGACAGGGGGCAGGAATGAAGCTTTCTTT
CDR3: CASGTGGRNEAFF
J: TRBJ1-1
V: TRBV11-2
size: once
length: 13
D: TRBD1